These T cell receptor beta chains were read from a single sample in a study of T cell responses to AZD1222 COVID-19 vaccine. Clones were read by immunoSEQ multiplex PCR, and TCRdb kept only the in-frame ones, dropping some. The repertoire includes over 100,000 clones, roughly nine tenths of them detected once, and about 6% sits in the top ten. This material consisted of peripheral blood, taken on day 0 of AZD1222 vaccination. These receptors were obtained from an adult in good health. CDR3s include the opening cysteine and the closing phenylalanine or tryptophan. Fields, in order: V gene, D gene, J gene, clone size, CDR3 DNA, CDR3 protein. A D gene is named only where the DNA matches it firmly. Clone size, where shown, is once, few, many, or a class for clones that have expanded.

TRBV27	NA	TRBJ2-1	NA	TGTGCCAGCAGTTTATCGTCACGCGAGCAGTTCTTC	CASSLSSREQFF
TRBV5-1	NA	TRBJ1-1	once	TGCGCCAGCAGCCCTGGGAGGACTGAAGCTTTCTTT	CASSPGRTEAFF
TRBV28	TRBD1	TRBJ1-1	NA	TGTGCCAGCAAGATAACCGGGACAGCGGCGAACACTGAAGCTTTCTTT	CASKITGTAANTEAFF
TRBV30	NA	TRBJ1-5	NA	TGTGCCTGGAGTATCCCGGGGGCTCAGCCCCAGCATTTT	CAWSIPGAQPQHF
TRBV11-2	NA	TRBJ2-6	NA	TGTGCCAGCACTCCAGGGATCTCTGGGGCCAACGTCCTGACTTTC	CASTPGISGANVLTF
TRBV5-1	NA	TRBJ1-1	NA	TGCGCCAGCGCGTCCGGGACGCTGTATGGTGAAGCTTTCTTT	CASASGTLYGEAFF
TRBV6-5	NA	TRBJ1-5	NA	TGTGCCAGCAGGTTACGTATGGATCAGCCCCAGCATTTT	CASRLRMDQPQHF
TRBV6-5	TRBD1	TRBJ1-2	NA	TGTGCCAGCAGTTACGGGGACAGGGCCTATGGCTACACCTTC	CASSYGDRAYGYTF
TRBV30	NA	TRBJ1-4	NA	TGTGCCTGCAAAACAGCAACTAATGAAAAACTGTTTTTT	CACKTATNEKLFF
TRBV14	NA	TRBJ1-1	NA	TGTGCCAGCAGCCGGGCGATTAATACGAACACTGAAGCTTTCTTT	CASSRAINTNTEAFF
TRBV7-2	NA	TRBJ1-1	NA	TGTGCCAGCAGCTTAGGACAGGCGAACACTGAAGCTTTCTTT	CASSLGQANTEAFF
TRBV13	TRBD1	TRBJ1-5	once	TGTGCCAGCAGCAGAGGACAGGGAGGAGGGAAGAACAATCAGCCCCAGCATTTT	CASSRGQGGGKNNQPQHF
TRBV9	TRBD2	TRBJ2-3	NA	TGTGCCAGCAGCGTAGGACTAGCGGGGAGGGGAATCACAGATACGCAGTATTTT	CASSVGLAGRGITDTQYF
TRBV6-2/TRBV6-3	NA	TRBJ1-1	NA	TGTGCCAGCAGTTTAGAGGGGAGGACTGAAGCTTTCTTT	CASSLEGRTEAFF
TRBV12-3/TRBV12-4	NA	TRBJ1-5	NA	TGTGCCAGCAGGGGGCAGGGCGCTCAGCCCCAGCATTTT	CASRGQGAQPQHF
TRBV7-6	TRBD2	TRBJ2-1	NA	TGTGCCAGCAGCTTAGAGCGGGGGGATAGCAATGAGCAGTTCTTC	CASSLERGDSNEQFF
TRBV4-3	NA	TRBJ1-2	NA	TGCGCCAGCAGCCAAGATACGGGGGCCTATGGCTACACCTTC	CASSQDTGAYGYTF
TRBV5-1	TRBD1	TRBJ1-4	NA	TGCGCCAGCAGCCCTGACAGGGTTGTGGAAAAACTGTTTTTT	CASSPDRVVEKLFF
TRBV11-2	NA	TRBJ2-7	NA	TGTGCCAGCAGCCCGTCGCGAGGGGTTACCTACGAGCAGTACTTC	CASSPSRGVTYEQYF
TRBV12-3/TRBV12-4	NA	TRBJ1-1	NA	TGTGCCAGCAGTTTTTCGTCATTATGGGAAGCTTTCTTT	CASSFSSLWEAFF
TRBV2	TRBD1	TRBJ1-2	NA	TGTGCCAGCAGTTTAGACAGGGGCCGGTATGGCTACACCTTC	CASSLDRGRYGYTF
TRBV11-3	NA	TRBJ2-2	NA	TGTGCCAGCAGCGGGCTTCGGATCGGGGAGCTGTTTTTT	CASSGLRIGELFF
TRBV7-2	NA	TRBJ1-5	NA	TGTGCCAGCAGCTTGGCCCGGGGCCTAGAACAGCCCCAGCATTTT	CASSLARGLEQPQHF
TRBV6-5	TRBD1	TRBJ2-5	NA	TGTGCCAGCAGGATCAGGGACAGGCAAAGGGAGACCCAGTACTTC	CASRIRDRQRETQYF
TRBV19	TRBD1	TRBJ2-5	NA	TGTGCCAGTAGTATAGATCTGGACAGGGTGCTAGAGACCCAGTACTTC	CASSIDLDRVLETQYF
TRBV27	NA	TRBJ2-5	NA	TGTGCCAGCAGTTTGTTGAACCAAGAGACCCAGTACTTC	CASSLLNQETQYF
TRBV3-1/TRBV3-2	TRBD1	TRBJ1-2	NA	TGTGCCAGCAGCCTTTTCCTAGGGACAGGGGATGGCTACACCTTC	CASSLFLGTGDGYTF
TRBV2	NA	TRBJ1-1	NA	TGTGCCAGCAGGCCGGGGCCCACTGAAGCTTTCTTT	CASRPGPTEAFF
TRBV30	TRBD1	TRBJ1-1	NA	TGTGCCTGGAGTGTTCCCGACAGGGCGAACACTGAAGCTTTCTTT	CAWSVPDRANTEAFF
TRBV30	NA	TRBJ1-5	NA	TGTGCCTGGAGTGGGACCGGCAATCAGCCCCAGCATTTT	CAWSGTGNQPQHF
TRBV5-4	NA	TRBJ2-4	NA	TGTGCCAGCAGCCGCGGGGTAGCCAAAAACATTCAGTACTTC	CASSRGVAKNIQYF
TRBV29-1	TRBD1	TRBJ1-5	NA	TGCAGCGTTGTTCTGAGGACAGGGTCTTTCCGAGGGAATCAGCCCCAGCATTTT	CSVVLRTGSFRGNQPQHF
TRBV7-9	NA	TRBJ1-1	NA	TGTGCCAGCAGCTTAGGAACTAGTGTGGTGGTTTTCTTT	CASSLGTSVVVFF
TRBV6-5	NA	TRBJ1-1	NA	TGTGCCAGCAGTTACCATAAGGCGACTGAAGCTTTCTTT	CASSYHKATEAFF
TRBV29-1	TRBD1	TRBJ2-1	NA	TGCAGCGTTGAGGACAGGATCTTCTACAATGAGCAGTTCTTC	CSVEDRIFYNEQFF
TRBV6-2/TRBV6-3	NA	TRBJ2-5	NA	TGTGCCAGCAGCTTCAGCGAGACCCAGTACTTC	CASSFSETQYF
TRBV6-5	TRBD1	TRBJ1-5	NA	TGTGCCAGCAGTTTGGGACAGGGGGCAGGTCAGCCCCAGCATTTT	CASSLGQGAGQPQHF
TRBV25-1	TRBD2	TRBJ2-1	NA	TGTGCCAGCAGTGATAGCGGGGGGGGTTACAATGAGCAGTTCTTC	CASSDSGGGYNEQFF
TRBV7-2	NA	TRBJ1-3	NA	TGTGCCAGCAGCTTATCCGATGGAAACACCATATATTTT	CASSLSDGNTIYF
TRBV5-4	NA	TRBJ1-2	NA	TGTGCCAGCAGCTTGGCTCTCCCGGGGGACTATGGCTACACCTTC	CASSLALPGDYGYTF
TRBV6-5	NA	TRBJ1-3	NA	TGTGCCAGCAGTATAATGAGCTCTGGAAACACCATATATTTT	CASSIMSSGNTIYF
TRBV18	NA	TRBJ2-1	NA	TGTGCCAGCTCACTTTCGGGGACGGACAATGAGCAGTTCTTC	CASSLSGTDNEQFF
TRBV23-1	TRBD1	TRBJ1-2	NA	TGCGCCAGCAGATCACCCGGGACAGACAATGGCTACACCTTC	CASRSPGTDNGYTF
TRBV27	TRBD1	TRBJ1-2	once	TGTGCCAGCAGTCAGGGGACAGTGTATGGCTACACCTTC	CASSQGTVYGYTF
TRBV2	TRBD1	TRBJ1-6	NA	TGTGCCAGCAGTGAGACTGGGCAGGGGGTAGGGCCCCTCCACTTT	CASSETGQGVGPLHF
TRBV6-5	NA	TRBJ1-2	NA	TGTGCCAGCAGCCTTTCGGACAGTTCGGGCTACACCTTC	CASSLSDSSGYTF
TRBV2	NA	TRBJ1-2	NA	TGTGCCAGCATGGACGGGGGAAATAACTATGGCTACACCTTC	CASMDGGNNYGYTF
TRBV2	NA	TRBJ1-1	NA	TGTGCCAGCAGTGATTCCGGTGAAGCTTTCTTT	CASSDSGEAFF
TRBV6-5	NA	TRBJ2-5	NA	TGTGCCAGCAGTTACCAGGAGACCCAGTACTTC	CASSYQETQYF
TRBV9	NA	TRBJ1-3	NA	TGTGCCAGCAGCGTAGACGGTTCCGGAAACACCATATATTTT	CASSVDGSGNTIYF
TRBV20-1	NA	TRBJ1-1	few	TGCAGTGGTGGCCGCTACACTGAAGCTTTCTTT	CSGGRYTEAFF